This paragraph covers one T cell receptor beta chain sequence. Time point meaning: pretreatment peripheral blood. The length of the CDR3 is 15 residues. With V trimmed by 2 bases and J by 4 bases, 5 bases remained unmatched. CDR1 is SNHLY and CDR2 is FYNNEI in the germline V gene. Profiling relied on immunoSEQ multiplex PCR, and the TCRdb table lists in-frame clones only, not all of them. Of 130,000 or so clones in the sample, about 88% were seen once. The data derive from a study of PD-L1 blockade in urothelial cancer. Study as a whole: Prior chemotherapy in patients spanned 0 to 3 regimens. At 3 weeks (second dose) and 6 weeks after starting treatment, blood was analyzed. Each blood sample yielded a median of about 150,000 T cells.

The sample consisted of PBMCs, taken around atezolizumab (anti-PD-L1) treatment. The chain combines TRBV2 with TRBJ1-5, with 7 positions matching TRBD1. This TCR came from a man aged 45-65 years with urothelial cancer. CDR3 protein: CASSESGGPNQPQHF. DNA of the CDR3: TGTGCCAGCAGTGAATCAGGGGGACCGAATCAGCCCCAGCATTTT.